This TCR beta chain was sequenced for a study of response to subunit inactivated influenza vaccine. Many counts were recorded for this clonotype. The antigen remains undetermined. J was trimmed by 8 bases and V by 10 bases; bases with no gene match: 9. CDR3 length: 14 residues. CDR1 is MNHEY and CDR2 is SVGEGT in the germline V gene. TCRdb used MiXCR to reprocess the RT-PCR reads, holding one entry per CDR3 protein. The table lists roughly 170,000 distinct CDR3 sequences, 7.5% to 10% of them singletons. Study observations and caveats: Authors suggested that a seasonal influenza vaccination recruits few new T cells each time.

The material was non-naive T cells sorted from PBMCs, obtained on the day of vaccination. The V and J genes are TRBV6-2 or TRBV6-3 and TRBJ2-1; 12 positions match TRBD2. This TCR derives from a man aged 50-60 years who received an inactivated influenza vaccine. The CDR3 loop reads CATQTSGSQDEQFF. CDR3 nucleotide sequence: TGTGCCACCCAGACTAGCGGGAGTCAGGATGAGCAGTTCTTC.